Listed below are T cell receptor beta chains from one sample, sequenced in a study of T cells of healthy individuals. Via MiXCR, TCRdb re-called the 5' RACE reads, giving one row per CDR3 protein. The sample shows fewer than 70,000 distinct CDR3 sequences, approximately 15% of them seen only once. Receptors were obtained from a human donor in good health. CDR3s include the opening cysteine and the closing phenylalanine or tryptophan. D genes are given only for firm matches. The size field is filled for only some rows; it gives once, few, many or a size class.

abundance: NA
j_gene: TRBJ1-1
d_gene: TRBD1
v_gene: TRBV12-3/TRBV12-4
CDR3nt: TGTGCCAGCACTCACAGGGGGCGAGGTACTGAAGCTTTCTTT
CDR3aa: CASTHRGRGTEAFF

abundance: many
j_gene: TRBJ2-7
d_gene: TRBD1
v_gene: TRBV5-1
CDR3nt: TGCGCCAGCAGCTTGTCGGGGACAGTGCAGTACTTC
CDR3aa: CASSLSGTVQYF

abundance: few
j_gene: TRBJ1-2
d_gene: TRBD1
v_gene: TRBV20-1
CDR3nt: TGCAGTGCTTCGACAGGGAACTATGGCTACACCTTC
CDR3aa: CSASTGNYGYTF

abundance: many
j_gene: TRBJ2-7
d_gene: NA
v_gene: TRBV20-1
CDR3nt: TGCAGTGCCAGGGGCGGGTACGAGCAGTACTTC
CDR3aa: CSARGGYEQYF

abundance: few
j_gene: TRBJ2-5
d_gene: NA
v_gene: TRBV9
CDR3nt: TGTGCCAGCAGCGACCGGTACCAAGAGACCCAGTACTTC
CDR3aa: CASSDRYQETQYF

abundance: many
j_gene: TRBJ1-5
d_gene: NA
v_gene: TRBV6-1
CDR3nt: TGTGCCAGCAGTGAAATGACGGGGTTTGATCAGCCCCAGCATTTT
CDR3aa: CASSEMTGFDQPQHF

abundance: NA
j_gene: TRBJ1-2
d_gene: NA
v_gene: TRBV28
CDR3nt: TGTGCCAGCAGTTTACGCACAGGAGAGAATGGCTACACCTTC
CDR3aa: CASSLRTGENGYTF

abundance: NA
j_gene: TRBJ2-1
d_gene: NA
v_gene: TRBV1
CDR3nt: TGCACCAGCAGCCCCCGAGGGGTATCCTGGCCCTTAGTGGACAATGAGCAGTTCTTC
CDR3aa: CTSSPRGVSWPLVDNEQFF

abundance: NA
j_gene: TRBJ2-7
d_gene: NA
v_gene: TRBV10-2
CDR3nt: TGCGCCAGCAGTAAGGGAAGTGGCTACGAGCAGTACTTC
CDR3aa: CASSKGSGYEQYF

abundance: medium-sized
j_gene: TRBJ2-5
d_gene: NA
v_gene: TRBV7-9
CDR3nt: TGTGCCAGCAGCTCCCCCTATCATGGAGAGACCCAGTACTTC
CDR3aa: CASSSPYHGETQYF

abundance: many
j_gene: TRBJ2-7
d_gene: TRBD2
v_gene: TRBV5-1
CDR3nt: TGCGCCAGCAGTTATACTAGCGGGTCATCCTACGAGCAGTACTTC
CDR3aa: CASSYTSGSSYEQYF

abundance: NA
j_gene: TRBJ1-5
d_gene: NA
v_gene: TRBV5-1
CDR3nt: TGCGCCAGCAGCTTGGGACAGTTTAGCAATCAGCCCCAGCATTTT
CDR3aa: CASSLGQFSNQPQHF

abundance: many
j_gene: TRBJ2-1
d_gene: NA
v_gene: TRBV6-2/TRBV6-3
CDR3nt: TGTGCCAGCAGTCCGGTTGGGGGGAAGGAGGAGCAGTTCTTC
CDR3aa: CASSPVGGKEEQFF

abundance: NA
j_gene: TRBJ2-4
d_gene: TRBD1
v_gene: TRBV4-3
CDR3nt: TGCGCCAGCAGCCAAGGCGGACAGGGGGCATTAAGCATTCAGTACTTC
CDR3aa: CASSQGGQGALSIQYF

abundance: few
j_gene: TRBJ1-1
d_gene: NA
v_gene: TRBV3-1
CDR3nt: TGTGCCAGCAGCCCCGGGACTCTAAAAGGAGCTTTCTTT
CDR3aa: CASSPGTLKGAFF

abundance: many
j_gene: TRBJ2-7
d_gene: NA
v_gene: TRBV29-1
CDR3nt: TGCAGCGTTCTTTTAGCTGCCCGGGGCGGAGAGCAGTACTTC
CDR3aa: CSVLLAARGGEQYF

abundance: few
j_gene: TRBJ1-4
d_gene: NA
v_gene: TRBV20-1
CDR3nt: TGCAGTGCTAGCAGAAATAATGAAAAACTGTTTTTT
CDR3aa: CSASRNNEKLFF

abundance: NA
j_gene: TRBJ2-7
d_gene: NA
v_gene: TRBV5-1
CDR3nt: TGCGCCAGCAGCTTGGGGTACGAGGCCTACGAGCAGTACTTC
CDR3aa: CASSLGYEAYEQYF

abundance: few
j_gene: TRBJ2-3
d_gene: NA
v_gene: TRBV5-1
CDR3nt: TGCGCCAGCAGCCCAACCTCCTCCACAGATACGCAGTATTTT
CDR3aa: CASSPTSSTDTQYF

abundance: few
j_gene: TRBJ2-7
d_gene: TRBD1
v_gene: TRBV4-1
CDR3nt: TGCGCCAGCAGCCAAGATCTGCGGGACAGGGCGCCGTACTTC
CDR3aa: CASSQDLRDRAPYF

abundance: many
j_gene: TRBJ2-7
d_gene: TRBD1
v_gene: TRBV7-8
CDR3nt: TGTGCCAGCAGCGTAATGACAGGGGGCGGAGAGCAGTACTTC
CDR3aa: CASSVMTGGGEQYF

abundance: many
j_gene: TRBJ2-1
d_gene: TRBD2
v_gene: TRBV7-2
CDR3nt: TGTGCCAGCAGCTTCAGCGGGAGGGCCCGGAATGAGCAGTTCTTC
CDR3aa: CASSFSGRARNEQFF

abundance: many
j_gene: TRBJ2-3
d_gene: NA
v_gene: TRBV9
CDR3nt: TGTGCCAGCAGCCCCAGGGCGGCAGATACGCAGTATTTT
CDR3aa: CASSPRAADTQYF

abundance: NA
j_gene: TRBJ2-7
d_gene: TRBD1
v_gene: TRBV7-2
CDR3nt: TGTGCCAGCAGCTTGGACAGGGCCATATCCTACGAGCAGTACTTC
CDR3aa: CASSLDRAISYEQYF

abundance: NA
j_gene: TRBJ1-1
d_gene: TRBD1
v_gene: TRBV6-5
CDR3nt: TGTGCCAGCAGCCCGGCGGACAGGGGAGAAGCTTTCTTT
CDR3aa: CASSPADRGEAFF

abundance: few
j_gene: TRBJ2-1
d_gene: TRBD2
v_gene: TRBV10-3
CDR3nt: TGTGCCATCAGTTTCCCCACTAGCGGGAGGGCCGGGGATGAGCAGTTCTTC
CDR3aa: CAISFPTSGRAGDEQFF

abundance: NA
j_gene: TRBJ2-1
d_gene: TRBD1
v_gene: TRBV7-2
CDR3nt: TGTGCCAGCAGCTTGGGACAGGGCTCCTACAATGAGCAGTTCTTC
CDR3aa: CASSLGQGSYNEQFF

abundance: many
j_gene: TRBJ2-3
d_gene: TRBD2
v_gene: TRBV20-1
CDR3nt: TGCAGTGCTAGACCAGCGGGGGGCTCTAGCACAGATACGCAGTATTTT
CDR3aa: CSARPAGGSSTDTQYF

abundance: NA
j_gene: TRBJ1-6
d_gene: NA
v_gene: TRBV28
CDR3nt: TGTGCCAGCAGCCCCGTAGGCTCCTGGAGCTCCTATAATTCACCCCTCCACTTT
CDR3aa: CASSPVGSWSSYNSPLHF

abundance: few
j_gene: TRBJ1-6
d_gene: NA
v_gene: TRBV2
CDR3nt: TGTGCCAGCAGTGAAATTGAGTCAGAGAATTCACCCCTCCACTTT
CDR3aa: CASSEIESENSPLHF

abundance: NA
j_gene: TRBJ2-3
d_gene: NA
v_gene: TRBV6-5
CDR3nt: TGTGCCAGCAGTTACTCGAGTGGGACAGATACGCAGTATTTT
CDR3aa: CASSYSSGTDTQYF

abundance: NA
j_gene: TRBJ2-3
d_gene: NA
v_gene: TRBV5-6
CDR3nt: TGTGCCAGCAGCGGACCGGACAGATACCTCACAGATACGCAGTATTTT
CDR3aa: CASSGPDRYLTDTQYF

abundance: NA
j_gene: TRBJ2-3
d_gene: NA
v_gene: TRBV13
CDR3nt: TGTGCCAGCAGGCCCCAGGGGGGGCCGGGAGATACGCAGTATTTT
CDR3aa: CASRPQGGPGDTQYF

abundance: once
j_gene: TRBJ2-3
d_gene: NA
v_gene: TRBV12-3/TRBV12-4
CDR3nt: TGTGCCAGCAGCTCACAGAGGATCGTCACAGATACGCAGTATTTT
CDR3aa: CASSSQRIVTDTQYF

abundance: many
j_gene: TRBJ1-4
d_gene: NA
v_gene: TRBV4-3
CDR3nt: TGCGCCAGCAGCCAAGAAGGGTTGAGGGCCTCTGGGGAAAAACTGTTTTTT
CDR3aa: CASSQEGLRASGEKLFF

abundance: NA
j_gene: TRBJ2-5
d_gene: TRBD1
v_gene: TRBV20-1
CDR3nt: TGCAGTGCTAGAGAAGGACGGGCAGGGGGCCAAGAGACCCAGTACTTC
CDR3aa: CSAREGRAGGQETQYF

abundance: many
j_gene: TRBJ1-2
d_gene: NA
v_gene: TRBV24-1
CDR3nt: TGTGCCACCAGCCGGACAGACAAGGGGTATGGCTACACCTTC
CDR3aa: CATSRTDKGYGYTF

abundance: many
j_gene: TRBJ2-3
d_gene: NA
v_gene: TRBV7-9
CDR3nt: TGTGCCAGCAGCTCACTCACGTGGACATTAGCAGATACGCAGTATTTT
CDR3aa: CASSSLTWTLADTQYF

abundance: many
j_gene: TRBJ2-3
d_gene: TRBD1
v_gene: TRBV18
CDR3nt: TGTGCCAGCTCACCACTTCGCGGACAGGGTGGCACAGATACGCAGTATTTT
CDR3aa: CASSPLRGQGGTDTQYF

abundance: few
j_gene: TRBJ2-3
d_gene: TRBD1
v_gene: TRBV7-2
CDR3nt: TGTGCCAGCGCGGGACAGGGAGGGGATACGCAGTATTTT
CDR3aa: CASAGQGGDTQYF

abundance: many
j_gene: TRBJ1-1
d_gene: NA
v_gene: TRBV29-1
CDR3nt: TGCAGCGTCCACGGACCACGGGCTAACACTGAAGCTTTCTTT
CDR3aa: CSVHGPRANTEAFF

abundance: few
j_gene: TRBJ2-7
d_gene: TRBD2
v_gene: TRBV7-8
CDR3nt: TGTGCCAGCAGCTGGGGTAGCGGGCCTACTACCTACGAGCAGTACTTC
CDR3aa: CASSWGSGPTTYEQYF

abundance: NA
j_gene: TRBJ1-4
d_gene: NA
v_gene: TRBV5-1
CDR3nt: TGCGCCAGCAGCTTGGGCCGGACGGACATTAATGAAAAACTGTTTTTT
CDR3aa: CASSLGRTDINEKLFF

abundance: many
j_gene: TRBJ2-7
d_gene: TRBD1
v_gene: TRBV7-2
CDR3nt: TGTGCCAGCAGCTTAAGGGGACAGGAGGCCAACGAGCAGTACTTC
CDR3aa: CASSLRGQEANEQYF

abundance: NA
j_gene: TRBJ2-3
d_gene: NA
v_gene: TRBV20-1
CDR3nt: TGCAGTGCTAGCGAACTCGGACAGCTGAGGGAAGCAGATACGCAGTATTTT
CDR3aa: CSASELGQLREADTQYF

abundance: many
j_gene: TRBJ1-2
d_gene: NA
v_gene: TRBV20-1
CDR3nt: TGCAGTGCTAGAGATTCGTTCAACTATGGCTACACCTTC
CDR3aa: CSARDSFNYGYTF

abundance: many
j_gene: TRBJ2-1
d_gene: NA
v_gene: TRBV20-1
CDR3nt: TGCAGTGCTAGAGAGGGTTCGGTGTTCAGGGATGAGCAGTTCTTC
CDR3aa: CSAREGSVFRDEQFF

abundance: few
j_gene: TRBJ2-1
d_gene: TRBD1
v_gene: TRBV7-8
CDR3nt: TGTGCCAGCAGCTTAGATTGGGAACAGGGGGCGGTGGATGAGCAGTTCTTC
CDR3aa: CASSLDWEQGAVDEQFF

abundance: few
j_gene: TRBJ1-4
d_gene: TRBD1
v_gene: TRBV7-9
CDR3nt: TGTGCCAGCAGCCACGGGACAGGCCCTCAAAAACTGTTTTTT
CDR3aa: CASSHGTGPQKLFF

abundance: many
j_gene: TRBJ2-2
d_gene: TRBD1
v_gene: TRBV6-2/TRBV6-3
CDR3nt: TGTGCCAGCAGCCCCGTCGCAGGGGGCGCGGTCGGGGAGCTGTTTTTT
CDR3aa: CASSPVAGGAVGELFF

abundance: NA
j_gene: TRBJ2-3
d_gene: NA
v_gene: TRBV5-1
CDR3nt: TGCGCCAGCAGCTTGCGGGCTCCGGCACCGAGCACAGATACGCAGTATTTT
CDR3aa: CASSLRAPAPSTDTQYF

abundance: few
j_gene: TRBJ2-7
d_gene: TRBD1
v_gene: TRBV2
CDR3nt: TGTGCCAGCAGTGAAGGACAGGGGGCAAGGATCTCCTACGAGCAGTACTTC
CDR3aa: CASSEGQGARISYEQYF